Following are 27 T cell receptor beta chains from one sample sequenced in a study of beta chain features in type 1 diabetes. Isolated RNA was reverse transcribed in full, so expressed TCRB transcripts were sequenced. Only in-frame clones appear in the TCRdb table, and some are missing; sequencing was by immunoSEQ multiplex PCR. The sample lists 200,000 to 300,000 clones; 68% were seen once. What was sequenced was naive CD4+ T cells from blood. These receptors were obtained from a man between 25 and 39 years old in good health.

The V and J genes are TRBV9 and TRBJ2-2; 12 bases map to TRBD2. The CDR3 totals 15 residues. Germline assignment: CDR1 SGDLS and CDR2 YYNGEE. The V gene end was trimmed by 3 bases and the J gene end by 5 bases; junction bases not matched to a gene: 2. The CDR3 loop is CASSAGLAGTGELFF. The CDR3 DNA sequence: TGTGCCAGCAGCGCGGGACTAGCGGGTACCGGGGAGCTGTTTTTT.

The CDR3 region has the DNA TGTGCCTGGGGCGGGAGCCAAGAGACCCAGTACTTC. This gives the protein CAWGGSQETQYF. V gene TRBV30 combines with J gene TRBJ2-5, with 7 bases aligning to TRBD2. CDR1 is GTSNPN, CDR2 SVGIG, per germline (reference sequence). V shed 5 bases and J 1 base; nucleotides not matched to a gene: 1. The CDR3 is 12 residues long.

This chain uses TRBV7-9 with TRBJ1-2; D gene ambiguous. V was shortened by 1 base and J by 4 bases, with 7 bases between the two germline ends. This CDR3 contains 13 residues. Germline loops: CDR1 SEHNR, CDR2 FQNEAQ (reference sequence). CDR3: CASSLGLPYGYTF. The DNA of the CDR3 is TGTGCCAGCAGCTTAGGATTACCCTATGGCTACACCTTC.

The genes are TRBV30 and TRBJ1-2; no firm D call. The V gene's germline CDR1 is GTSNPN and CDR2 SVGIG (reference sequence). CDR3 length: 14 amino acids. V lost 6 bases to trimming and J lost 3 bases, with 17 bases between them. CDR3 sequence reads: CACTRTGIHYGYTF. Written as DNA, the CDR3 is TGTGCCTGCACTCGGACTGGAATCCACTATGGCTACACCTTC.

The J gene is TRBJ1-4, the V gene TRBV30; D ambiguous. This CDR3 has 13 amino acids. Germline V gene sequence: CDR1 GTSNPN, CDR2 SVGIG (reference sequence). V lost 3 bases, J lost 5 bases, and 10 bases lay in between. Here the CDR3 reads CAWSGGQNEKLFF. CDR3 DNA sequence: TGTGCCTGGAGCGGCGGGCAAAATGAAAAACTGTTTTTT.

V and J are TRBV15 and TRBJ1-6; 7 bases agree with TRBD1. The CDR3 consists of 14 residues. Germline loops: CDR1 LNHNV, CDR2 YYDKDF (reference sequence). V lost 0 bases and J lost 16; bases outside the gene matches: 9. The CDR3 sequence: CATSRDKDRRGLHF. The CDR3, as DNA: TGTGCCACCAGCAGAGATAAGGACAGGAGGGGACTCCACTTT.

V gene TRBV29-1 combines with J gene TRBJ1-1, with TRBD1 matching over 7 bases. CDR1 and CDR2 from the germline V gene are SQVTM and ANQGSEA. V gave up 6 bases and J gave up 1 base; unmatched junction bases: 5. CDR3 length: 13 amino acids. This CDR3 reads CSVRQGGNTEAFF. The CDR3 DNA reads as TGCAGCGTCCGACAGGGAGGGAACACTGAAGCTTTCTTT.

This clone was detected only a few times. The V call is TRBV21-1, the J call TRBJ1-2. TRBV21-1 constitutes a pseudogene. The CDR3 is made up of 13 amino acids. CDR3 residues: CASSNFCAFGYTF. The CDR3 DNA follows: TGTGCCAGCAGCAATTTTTGTGCTTTCGGCTACACCTTC.

The CDR3 region has the DNA TGTGCCAGCTCACCTGCAAATGAAGGGCAGTTCTTC. It encodes CASSPANEGQFF. The chain combines TRBV18 with TRBJ2-1; D unresolved. The V gene's germline CDR1 is KGHSH and CDR2 LQKENI. The CDR3 consists of 12 residues. Trimming stripped 3 bases from V and 12 bases from J, with 12 bases between.

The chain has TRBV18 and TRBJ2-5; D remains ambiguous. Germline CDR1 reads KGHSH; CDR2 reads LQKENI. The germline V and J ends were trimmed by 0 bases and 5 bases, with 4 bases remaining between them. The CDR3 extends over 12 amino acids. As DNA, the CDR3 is TGTGCCAGCTCACCACCGGCGGAGACCCAGTACTTC. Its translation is CASSPPAETQYF.

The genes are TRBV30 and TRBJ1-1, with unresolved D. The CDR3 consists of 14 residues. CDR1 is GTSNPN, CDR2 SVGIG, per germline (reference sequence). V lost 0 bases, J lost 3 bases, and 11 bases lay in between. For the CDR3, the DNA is TGTGCCTGGAGTGTACTTGGTCGGGACACTGAAGCTTTCTTT. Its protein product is CAWSVLGRDTEAFF.

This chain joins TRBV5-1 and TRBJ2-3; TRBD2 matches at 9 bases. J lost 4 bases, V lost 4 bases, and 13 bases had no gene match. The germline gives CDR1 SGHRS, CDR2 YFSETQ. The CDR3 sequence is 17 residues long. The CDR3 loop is CASSRASSGAVADTQYF. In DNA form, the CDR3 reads TGCGCCAGCAGCCGAGCCTCTAGCGGGGCAGTGGCAGATACGCAGTATTTT.

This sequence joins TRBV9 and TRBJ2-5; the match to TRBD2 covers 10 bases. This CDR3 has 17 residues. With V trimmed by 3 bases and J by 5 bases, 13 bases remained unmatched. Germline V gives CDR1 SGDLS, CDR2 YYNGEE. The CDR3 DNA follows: TGTGCCAGCAGCGATTACTTAGCGGGGGGCTCATGGGAGACCCAGTACTTC. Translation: CASSDYLAGGSWETQYF.

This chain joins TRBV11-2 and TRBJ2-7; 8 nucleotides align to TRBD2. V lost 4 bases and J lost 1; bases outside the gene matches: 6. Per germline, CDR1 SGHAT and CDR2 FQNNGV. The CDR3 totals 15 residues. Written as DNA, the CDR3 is TGTGCCAGCAGCTCCATAGCGGGGATTTCCTACGAGCAGTACTTC. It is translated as CASSSIAGISYEQYF.

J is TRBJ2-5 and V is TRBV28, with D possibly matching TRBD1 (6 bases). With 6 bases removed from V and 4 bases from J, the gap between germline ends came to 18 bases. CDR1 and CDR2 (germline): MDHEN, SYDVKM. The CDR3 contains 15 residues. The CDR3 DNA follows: TGTGCCAGCAGGAAGACAGGCGGCCGAATAGAGACCCAGTACTTC. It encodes CASRKTGGRIETQYF.

DNA of the CDR3: TGTGCCTGGAGTGTGGACCGGCCCCAAAGGGATACGCAGTATTTT. Translated: CAWSVDRPQRDTQYF. The genes are TRBV30 and TRBJ2-3; no firm D call. CDR3 length: 15 amino acids. Trimming removed 0 bases at V and 6 bases at J, with 16 bases between. Germline V gene data show CDR1 as GTSNPN and CDR2 as SVGIG (reference sequence).

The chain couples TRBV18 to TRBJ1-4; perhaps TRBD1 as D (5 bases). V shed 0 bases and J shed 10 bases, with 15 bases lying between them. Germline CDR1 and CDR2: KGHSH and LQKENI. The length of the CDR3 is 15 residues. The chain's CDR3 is CASSPPSGTGGKLFF. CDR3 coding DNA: TGTGCCAGCTCACCACCTTCGGGGACTGGCGGAAAACTGTTTTTT.

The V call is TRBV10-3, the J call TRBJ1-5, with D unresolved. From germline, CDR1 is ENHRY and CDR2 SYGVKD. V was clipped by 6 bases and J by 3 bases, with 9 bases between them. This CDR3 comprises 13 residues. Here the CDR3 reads CAIRAEANQPQHF. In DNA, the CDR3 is TGTGCCATCAGGGCCGAGGCCAATCAGCCCCAGCATTTT.

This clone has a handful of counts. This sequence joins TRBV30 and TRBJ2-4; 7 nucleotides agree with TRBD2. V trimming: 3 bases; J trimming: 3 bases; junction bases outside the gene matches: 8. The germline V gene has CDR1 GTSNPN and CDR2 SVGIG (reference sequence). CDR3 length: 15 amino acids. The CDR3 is CAWRKGGSVKNIQYF. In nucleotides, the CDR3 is TGTGCCTGGAGAAAGGGCGGGAGTGTCAAAAACATTCAGTACTTC.

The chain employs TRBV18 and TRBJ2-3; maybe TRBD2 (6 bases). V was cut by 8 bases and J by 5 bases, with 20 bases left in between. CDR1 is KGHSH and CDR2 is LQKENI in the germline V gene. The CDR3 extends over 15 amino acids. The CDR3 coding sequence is TGTGCCAGCCCGGACCCCGGGGGTCAAGGAGATACGCAGTATTTT. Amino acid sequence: CASPDPGGQGDTQYF. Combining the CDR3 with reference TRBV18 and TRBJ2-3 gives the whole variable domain NAGVMQNPRHLVRRRGQEARLRCSPMKGHSHVYWYRQLPEEGLKFMVYLQKENIIDESGMPKERFSAEFPKEGPSILRIQQVVRGDSAAYFCASPDPGGQGDTQYFGPGTRLTVL.

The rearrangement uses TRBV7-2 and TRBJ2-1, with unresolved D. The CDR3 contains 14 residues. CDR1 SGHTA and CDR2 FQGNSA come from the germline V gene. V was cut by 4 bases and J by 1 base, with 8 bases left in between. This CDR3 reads CASSSTRSYNEQFF. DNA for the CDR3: TGTGCCAGCAGCTCAACCCGGTCCTACAATGAGCAGTTCTTC.

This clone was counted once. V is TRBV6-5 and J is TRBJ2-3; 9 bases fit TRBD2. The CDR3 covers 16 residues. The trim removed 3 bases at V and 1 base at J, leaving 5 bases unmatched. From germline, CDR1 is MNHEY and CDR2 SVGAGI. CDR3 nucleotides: TGTGCCAGCAGTTATTGGAGGACTAGCGGCACAGATACGCAGTATTTT. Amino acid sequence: CASSYWRTSGTDTQYF.

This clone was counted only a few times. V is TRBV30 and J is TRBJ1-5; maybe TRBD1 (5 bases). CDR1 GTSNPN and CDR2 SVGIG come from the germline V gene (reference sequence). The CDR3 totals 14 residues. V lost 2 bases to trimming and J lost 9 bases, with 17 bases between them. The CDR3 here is CAWSRDRESRPQHF. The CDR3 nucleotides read TGTGCCTGGAGTCGGGACCGTGAATCGAGGCCCCAGCATTTT.

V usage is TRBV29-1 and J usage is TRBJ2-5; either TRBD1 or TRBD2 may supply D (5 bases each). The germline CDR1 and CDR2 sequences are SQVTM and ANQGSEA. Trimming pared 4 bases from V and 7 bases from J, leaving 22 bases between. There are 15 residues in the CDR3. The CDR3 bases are TGCAGCGTTGTTGGCCGGACCGAACCAGGGAGGACCCAGTACTTC. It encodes CSVVGRTEPGRTQYF.

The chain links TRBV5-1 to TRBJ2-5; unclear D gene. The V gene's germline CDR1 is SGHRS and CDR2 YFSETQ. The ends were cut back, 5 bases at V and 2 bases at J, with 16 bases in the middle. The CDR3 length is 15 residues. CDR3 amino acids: CASSFGGTIQETQYF. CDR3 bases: TGCGCCAGCAGTTTTGGTGGCACTATACAAGAGACCCAGTACTTC.

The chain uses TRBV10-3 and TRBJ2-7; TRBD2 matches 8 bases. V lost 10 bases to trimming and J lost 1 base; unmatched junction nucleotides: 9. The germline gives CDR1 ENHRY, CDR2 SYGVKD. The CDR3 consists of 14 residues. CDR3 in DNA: TGTGCCACCCGATCAGCGGGAGATTCCTACGAGCAGTACTTC. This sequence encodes CATRSAGDSYEQYF.

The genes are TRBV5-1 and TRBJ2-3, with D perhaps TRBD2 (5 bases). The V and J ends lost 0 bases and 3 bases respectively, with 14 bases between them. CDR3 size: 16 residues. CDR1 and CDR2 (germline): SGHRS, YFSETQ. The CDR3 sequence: CASSLAGAGGTDTQYF. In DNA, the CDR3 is TGCGCCAGCAGCTTGGCCGGCGCCGGAGGAACAGATACGCAGTATTTT.